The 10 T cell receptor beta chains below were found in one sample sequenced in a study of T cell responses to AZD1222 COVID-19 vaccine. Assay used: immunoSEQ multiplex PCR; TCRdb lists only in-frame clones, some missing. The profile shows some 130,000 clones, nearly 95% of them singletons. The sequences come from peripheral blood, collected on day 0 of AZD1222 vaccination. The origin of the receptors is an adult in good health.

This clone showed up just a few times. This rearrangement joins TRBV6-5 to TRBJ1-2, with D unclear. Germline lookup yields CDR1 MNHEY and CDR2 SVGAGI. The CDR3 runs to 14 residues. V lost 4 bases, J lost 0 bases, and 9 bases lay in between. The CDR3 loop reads CASSSLPANYGYTF. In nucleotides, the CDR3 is TGTGCCAGCAGTTCCCTTCCAGCTAACTATGGCTACACCTTC.

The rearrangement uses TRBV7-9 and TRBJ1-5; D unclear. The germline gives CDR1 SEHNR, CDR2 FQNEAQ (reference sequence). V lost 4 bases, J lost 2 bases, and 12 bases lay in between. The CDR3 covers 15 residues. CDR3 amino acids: CASSWHTGGNQPQHF. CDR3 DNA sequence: TGTGCCAGCAGCTGGCATACCGGCGGCAATCAGCCCCAGCATTTT.

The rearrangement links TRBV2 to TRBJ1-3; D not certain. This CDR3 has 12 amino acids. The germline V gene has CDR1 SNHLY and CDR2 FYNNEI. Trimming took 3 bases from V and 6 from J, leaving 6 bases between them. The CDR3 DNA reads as TGTGCCAGCAGTGATTTCATAAACACCATATATTTT. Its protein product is CASSDFINTIYF.

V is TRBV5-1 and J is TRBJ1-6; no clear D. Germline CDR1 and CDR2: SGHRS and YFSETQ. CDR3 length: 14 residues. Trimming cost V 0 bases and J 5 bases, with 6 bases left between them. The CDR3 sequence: CASSLVADNSPLHF. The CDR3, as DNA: TGCGCCAGCAGCTTGGTGGCAGATAATTCACCCCTCCACTTT.

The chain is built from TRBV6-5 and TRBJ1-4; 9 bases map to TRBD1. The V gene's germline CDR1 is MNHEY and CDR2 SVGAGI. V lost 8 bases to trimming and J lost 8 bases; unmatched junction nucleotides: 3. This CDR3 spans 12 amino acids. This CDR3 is CASGQGSEKLFF. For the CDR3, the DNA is TGTGCCAGCGGACAGGGGAGCGAAAAACTGTTTTTT.

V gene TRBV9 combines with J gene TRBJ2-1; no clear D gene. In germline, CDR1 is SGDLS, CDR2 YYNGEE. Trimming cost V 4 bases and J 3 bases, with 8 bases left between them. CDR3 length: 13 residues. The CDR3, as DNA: TGTGCCAGCAGCCCATCAGACTACAATGAGCAGTTCTTC. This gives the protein CASSPSDYNEQFF.

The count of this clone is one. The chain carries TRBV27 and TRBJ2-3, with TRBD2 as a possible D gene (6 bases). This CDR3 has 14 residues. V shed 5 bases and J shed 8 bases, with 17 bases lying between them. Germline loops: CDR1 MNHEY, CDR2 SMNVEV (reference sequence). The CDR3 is CASSPSVRGGTQYF. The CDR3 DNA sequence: TGTGCCAGCAGTCCCTCGGTGAGGGGAGGTACGCAGTATTTT.

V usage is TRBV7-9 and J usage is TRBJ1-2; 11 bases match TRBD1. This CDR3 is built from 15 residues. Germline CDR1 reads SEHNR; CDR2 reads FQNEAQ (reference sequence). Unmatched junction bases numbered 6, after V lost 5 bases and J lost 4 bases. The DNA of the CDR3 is TGTGCCAGCAGCCCTCGGACAGGGGGCTTCTATGGCTACACCTTC. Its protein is CASSPRTGGFYGYTF.

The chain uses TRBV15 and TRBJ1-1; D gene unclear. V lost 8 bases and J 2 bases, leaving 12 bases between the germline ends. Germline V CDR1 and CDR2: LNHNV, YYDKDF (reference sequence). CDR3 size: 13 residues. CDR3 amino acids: CATVPAVNTEAFF. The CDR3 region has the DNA TGTGCCACCGTGCCGGCAGTCAACACTGAAGCTTTCTTT.

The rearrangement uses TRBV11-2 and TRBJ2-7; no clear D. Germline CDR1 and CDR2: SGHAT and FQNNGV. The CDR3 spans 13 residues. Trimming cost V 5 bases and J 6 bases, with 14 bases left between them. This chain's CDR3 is CASSPEIGGEQYF. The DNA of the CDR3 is TGTGCCAGCAGCCCGGAGATCGGTGGCGAGCAGTACTTC. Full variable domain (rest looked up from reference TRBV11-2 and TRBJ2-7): EAGVAQSPRYKIIEKRQSVAFWCNPISGHATLYWYQQILGQGPKLLIQFQNNGVVDDSQLPKDRFSAERLKGVDSTLKIQPAKLEDSAVYLCASSPEIGGEQYFGPGTRLTVT.